This T cell receptor (beta chain) stems from a study of blood T cell repertoires in COVID-19 (dated by TCRdb to 2018 to 2021). In the study overall: Samples covering the acute and convalescent phases of COVID-19 were provided by collaborators in the United States, Italy and Spain. The prospective study material was composed of cDNA or gDNA derived from T cells, B-cell-depleted T cells, or PBMCs. Deeply sampled blood TCRbeta repertoires from subjects exposed to, actively infected with, or recovered from COVID-19 were included in the dataset. The repertoires were released in a freely available public database intended as a resource for research on the immune response to SARS-CoV-2. The samples were drawn from the first 160 participants of the ongoing ImmuneRACE study and from 1,254 subjects provided by 6 global collaborators. A de-identified subject ID, COVID-19 status, age in years and sex were almost always included in the sample metadata. Where HLA class I and class II types were available, the types were taken from metadata supplied by the sample provider, not from assay-based typing. Summary of the overall study and its limitations: The amount of clinical and demographic metadata varied by source and participant and was provided uncurated.

Whole blood was collected in K2EDTA tubes by collaborating institutions according to the institutions' own protocols. For TCRbeta analysis, collaborators shipped samples as frozen whole blood, isolated PBMCs, or DNA extracted from either of those sample types. Trimming removed 5 bases from V and 3 bases from J; the gene matches leave 12 bases unexplained. The cysteine opens and the phenylalanine closes a CDR3 of 16 amino acids. The only DNA kept is the CDR3, 48 bases in frame from the first base. CDR1 and CDR2 were assigned from the germline V gene as ENHRY and SYGVKD. TCRbeta CDR3 regions were amplified from genomic DNA using the immunoSEQ Assay, a bias-controlled multiplex PCR. The authors' pipeline ran thus. The number of nucleated cells in each sample was estimated from the amplification of reference gene primers within the assay. To quantify the absolute abundance of each unique TCRbeta CDR3 rearrangement, sequence reads were collapsed and filtered. For each sample, productive Simpson clonality was calculated by taking the square root of Simpson's diversity index across productive rearrangements. TCRdb mirrors the immuneACCESS table, restricted to in-frame sequences. Some clones are absent from its copies; in checked studies, under half trace to an unresolved V gene, and the reason for the others is unknown. For V, J and clone size, that table is used; D and trimming come from the DNA. For this sample the table gives nearly 350,000 clones, of which about 83% were detected only once. Of the sample, 2.5% to 3% falls within the top ten clones.

This clone was detected a few times. Which antigen it targets is not known. Base qualities are missing; no much larger clone stands one base away. The chain uses TRBV10-3 and TRBJ2-7, with 8 middle bases fitting TRBD2. What was sequenced was peripheral blood. The TCR originated in a man younger than 45 with active or convalescent COVID-19. CDR3 region: CAISRPGGRNFYEQYF. The base sequence is TGTGCCATCAGTCGCCCTGGCGGGAGGAATTTCTACGAGCAGTACTTC.